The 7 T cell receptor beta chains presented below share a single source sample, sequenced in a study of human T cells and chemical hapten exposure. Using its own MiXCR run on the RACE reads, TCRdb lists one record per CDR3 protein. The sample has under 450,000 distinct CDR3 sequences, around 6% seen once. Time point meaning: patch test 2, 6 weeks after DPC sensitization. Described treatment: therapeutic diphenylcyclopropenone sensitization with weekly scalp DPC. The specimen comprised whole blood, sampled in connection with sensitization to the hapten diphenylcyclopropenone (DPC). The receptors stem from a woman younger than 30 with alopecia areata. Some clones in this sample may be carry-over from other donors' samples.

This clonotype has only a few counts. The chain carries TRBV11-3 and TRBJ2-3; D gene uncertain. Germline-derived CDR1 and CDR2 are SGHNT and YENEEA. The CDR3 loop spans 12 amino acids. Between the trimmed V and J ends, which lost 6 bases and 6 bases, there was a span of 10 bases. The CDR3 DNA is TGTGCCAGCAGTCAGAGTTCCGATACGCAGTATTTT. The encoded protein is CASSQSSDTQYF.

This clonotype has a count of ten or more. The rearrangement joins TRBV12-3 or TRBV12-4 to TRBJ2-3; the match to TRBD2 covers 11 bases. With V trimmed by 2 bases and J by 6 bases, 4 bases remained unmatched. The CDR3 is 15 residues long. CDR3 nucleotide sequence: TGTGCCAGCAGTTTAACTAGCGGGGGAAGGGATACGCAGTATTTT. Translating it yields CASSLTSGGRDTQYF.

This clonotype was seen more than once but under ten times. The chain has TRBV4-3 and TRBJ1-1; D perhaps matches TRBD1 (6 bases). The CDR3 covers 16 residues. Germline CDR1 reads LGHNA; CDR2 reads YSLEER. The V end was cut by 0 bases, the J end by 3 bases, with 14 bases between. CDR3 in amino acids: CASSQEIGGPHTEAFF. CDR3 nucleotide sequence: TGCGCCAGCAGCCAAGAAATTGGGGGCCCTCACACTGAAGCTTTCTTT.

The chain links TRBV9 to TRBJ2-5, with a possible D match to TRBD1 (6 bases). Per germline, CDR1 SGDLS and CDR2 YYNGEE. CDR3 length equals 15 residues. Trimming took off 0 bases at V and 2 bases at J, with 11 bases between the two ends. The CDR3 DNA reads TGTGCCAGCAGCGTAGGGGGACACCGTCAAGAGACCCAGTACTTC. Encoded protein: CASSVGGHRQETQYF.

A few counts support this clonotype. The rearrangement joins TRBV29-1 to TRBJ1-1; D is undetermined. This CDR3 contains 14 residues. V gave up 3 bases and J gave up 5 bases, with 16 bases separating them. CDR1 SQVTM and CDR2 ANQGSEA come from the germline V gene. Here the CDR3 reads CSVETSGRRTEAFF. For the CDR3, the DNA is TGCAGCGTTGAGACTTCGGGAAGGAGAACTGAAGCTTTCTTT.

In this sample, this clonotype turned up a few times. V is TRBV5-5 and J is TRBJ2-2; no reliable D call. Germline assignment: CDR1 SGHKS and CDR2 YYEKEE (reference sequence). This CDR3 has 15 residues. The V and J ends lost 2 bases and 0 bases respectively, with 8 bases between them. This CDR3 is CASSFRRTNTGELFF. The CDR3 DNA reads TGTGCCAGCAGCTTTAGGCGCACGAACACCGGGGAGCTGTTTTTT.

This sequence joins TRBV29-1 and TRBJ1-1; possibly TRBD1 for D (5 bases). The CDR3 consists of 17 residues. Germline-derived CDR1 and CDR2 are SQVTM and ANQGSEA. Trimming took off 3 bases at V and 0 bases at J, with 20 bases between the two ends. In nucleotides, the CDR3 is TGCAGCGTTGATGTAGGCCTGCGGGGGAGCGTGAACACTGAAGCTTTCTTT. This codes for CSVDVGLRGSVNTEAFF.